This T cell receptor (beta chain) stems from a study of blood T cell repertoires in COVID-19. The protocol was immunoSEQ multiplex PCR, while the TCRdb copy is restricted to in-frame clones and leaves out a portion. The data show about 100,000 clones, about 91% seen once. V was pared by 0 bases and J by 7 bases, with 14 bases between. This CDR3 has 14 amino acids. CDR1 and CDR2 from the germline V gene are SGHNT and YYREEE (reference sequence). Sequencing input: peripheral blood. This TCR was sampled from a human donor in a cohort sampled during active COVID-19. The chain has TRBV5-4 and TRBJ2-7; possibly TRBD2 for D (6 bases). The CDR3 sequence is CASSLGPPSGEQYF. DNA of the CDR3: TGTGCCAGCAGCTTGGGGCCCCCCAGCGGGGAGCAGTACTTC.